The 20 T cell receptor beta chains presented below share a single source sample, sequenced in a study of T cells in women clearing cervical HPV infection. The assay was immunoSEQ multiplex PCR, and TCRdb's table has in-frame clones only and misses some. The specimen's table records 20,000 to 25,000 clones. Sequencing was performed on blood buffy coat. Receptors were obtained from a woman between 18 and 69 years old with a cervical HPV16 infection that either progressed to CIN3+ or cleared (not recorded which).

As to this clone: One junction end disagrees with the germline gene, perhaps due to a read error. The CDR3 sequence: CASSQDWRGNTQYF. The DNA read from the CDR3 is TGCGCCAGCAGCCAAGATTGGAGGGGCAATACG. The V gene is TRBV4-2, the J gene TRBJ2-3; D is perhaps TRBD2 (6 bases). The observed sequence ends 3 residues before the CDR3 terminus, with the missing tail filled in from the germline J gene. The CDR3 has 14 amino acids. Germline CDR1 LGHNA, CDR2 YNFKEQ.

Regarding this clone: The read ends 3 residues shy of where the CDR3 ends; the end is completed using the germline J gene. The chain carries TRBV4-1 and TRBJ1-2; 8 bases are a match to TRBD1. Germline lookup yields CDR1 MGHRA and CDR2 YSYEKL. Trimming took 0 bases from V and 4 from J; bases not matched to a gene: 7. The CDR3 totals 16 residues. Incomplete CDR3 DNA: TGCGCCAGCAGCCAAGATGGGACAGGAGGAGGCTATGGC. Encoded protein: CASSQDGTGGGYG. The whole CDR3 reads CASSQDGTGGGYGYTF.

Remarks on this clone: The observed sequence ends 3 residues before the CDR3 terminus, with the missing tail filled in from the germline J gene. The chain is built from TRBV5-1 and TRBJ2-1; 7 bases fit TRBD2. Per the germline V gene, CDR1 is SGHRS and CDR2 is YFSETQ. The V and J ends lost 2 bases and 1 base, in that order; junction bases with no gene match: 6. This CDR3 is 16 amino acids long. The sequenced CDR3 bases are TGCGCCAGCAGCTTTAGCGGGCGATCTTCCTACAATGAG. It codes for CASSFSGRSSYNE. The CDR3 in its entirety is CASSFSGRSSYNEQFF.

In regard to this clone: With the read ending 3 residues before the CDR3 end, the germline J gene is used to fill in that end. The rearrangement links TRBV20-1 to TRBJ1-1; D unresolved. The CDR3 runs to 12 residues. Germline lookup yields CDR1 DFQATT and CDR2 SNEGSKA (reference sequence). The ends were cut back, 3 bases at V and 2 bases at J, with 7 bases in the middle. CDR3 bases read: TGCAGTGCTAGTAAGGGTAACACTGAA. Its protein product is CSASKGNTE. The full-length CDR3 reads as CSASKGNTEAFF.

CDR3 sequence reads: CASSLERGGETQYF. CDR3 DNA (partial): TGCGCCAGCAGCTTAGAGCGGGGGGGCGAGACC. V is TRBV5-1 and J is TRBJ2-5; 10 positions agree with TRBD2. The read halts 3 residues ahead of the CDR3 end, with the missing end drawn from the germline J gene. The V gene's germline CDR1 is SGHRS and CDR2 YFSETQ. The CDR3 is 14 residues long. Germline trimming cut 2 bases from V and 5 bases from J; bases unmatched to any gene: 3.

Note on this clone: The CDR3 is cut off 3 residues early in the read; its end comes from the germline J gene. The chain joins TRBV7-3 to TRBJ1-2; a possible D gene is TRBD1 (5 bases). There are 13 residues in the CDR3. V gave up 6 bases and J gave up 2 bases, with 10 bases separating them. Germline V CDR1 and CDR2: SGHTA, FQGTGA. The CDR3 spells CASSLNRNYGYTF. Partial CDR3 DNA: TGTGCCAGCAGTTTGAACAGGAACTATGGC.

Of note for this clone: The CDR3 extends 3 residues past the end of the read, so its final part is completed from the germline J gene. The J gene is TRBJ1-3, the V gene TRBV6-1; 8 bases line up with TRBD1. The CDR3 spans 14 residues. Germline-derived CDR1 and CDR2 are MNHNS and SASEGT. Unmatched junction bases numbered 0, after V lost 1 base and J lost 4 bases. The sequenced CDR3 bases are TGTGCCAGCAGTGAAGGACAGGGGGGAAACACC. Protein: CASSEGQGGNT. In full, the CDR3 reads CASSEGQGGNTIYF.

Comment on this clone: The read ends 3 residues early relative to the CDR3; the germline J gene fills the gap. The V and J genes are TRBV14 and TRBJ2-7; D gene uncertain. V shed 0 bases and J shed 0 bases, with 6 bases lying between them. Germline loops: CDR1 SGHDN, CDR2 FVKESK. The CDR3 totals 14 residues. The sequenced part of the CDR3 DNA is TGTGCCAGCAGCCAAGACTCTAGCTCCTACGAG. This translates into CASSQDSSSYE. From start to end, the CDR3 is CASSQDSSSYEQYF.

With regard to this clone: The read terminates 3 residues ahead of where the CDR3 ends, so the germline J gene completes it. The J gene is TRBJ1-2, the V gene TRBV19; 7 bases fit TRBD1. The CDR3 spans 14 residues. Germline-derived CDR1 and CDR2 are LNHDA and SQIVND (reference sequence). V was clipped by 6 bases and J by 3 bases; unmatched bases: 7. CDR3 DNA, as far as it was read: TGTGCCAGTAGCGACAAGGGGGCTTACTATGGC. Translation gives CASSDKGAYYG. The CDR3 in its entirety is CASSDKGAYYGYTF.

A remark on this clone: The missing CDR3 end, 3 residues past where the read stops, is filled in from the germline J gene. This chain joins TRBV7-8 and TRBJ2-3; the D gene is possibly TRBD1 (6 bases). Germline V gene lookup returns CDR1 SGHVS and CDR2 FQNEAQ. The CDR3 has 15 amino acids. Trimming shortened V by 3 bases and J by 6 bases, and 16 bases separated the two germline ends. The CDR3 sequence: CASSFTGWGRDTQYF. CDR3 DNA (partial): TGTGCCAGCAGCTTTACAGGGTGGGGTAGGGATACG.

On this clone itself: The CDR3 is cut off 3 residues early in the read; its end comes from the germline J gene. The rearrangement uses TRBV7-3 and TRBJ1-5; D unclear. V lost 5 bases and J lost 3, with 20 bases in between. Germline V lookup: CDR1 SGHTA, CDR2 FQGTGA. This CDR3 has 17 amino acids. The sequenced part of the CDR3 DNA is TGTGCCAGCAGCCCCCCGGGTTTGAACCCCCACAATCAGCCC. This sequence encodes CASSPPGLNPHNQP. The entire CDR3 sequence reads CASSPPGLNPHNQPQHF.

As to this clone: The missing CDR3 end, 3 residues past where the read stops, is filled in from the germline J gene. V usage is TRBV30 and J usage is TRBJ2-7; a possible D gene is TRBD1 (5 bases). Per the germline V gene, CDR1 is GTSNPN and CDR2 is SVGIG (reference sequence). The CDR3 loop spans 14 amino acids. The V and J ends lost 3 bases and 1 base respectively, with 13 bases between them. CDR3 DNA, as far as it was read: TGTGCCTGGAGCCGACCGGCAGGGTCCTACGAG. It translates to CAWSRPAGSYE. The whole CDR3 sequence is CAWSRPAGSYEQYF. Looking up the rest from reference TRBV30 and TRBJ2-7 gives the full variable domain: SQTIHQWPATLVQPVGSPLSLECTVEGTSNPNLYWYRQAAGRGLQLLFYSVGIGQISSEVPQNLSASRPQDRQFILSSKKLLLSDSGFYLCAWSRPAGSYEQYFGPGTRLTVT.

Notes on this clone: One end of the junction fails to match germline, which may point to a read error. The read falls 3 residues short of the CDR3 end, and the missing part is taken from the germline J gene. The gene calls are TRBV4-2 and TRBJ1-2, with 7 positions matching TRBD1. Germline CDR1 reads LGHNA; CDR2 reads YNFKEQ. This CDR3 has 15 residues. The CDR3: CASSQVSQGNYGYTF. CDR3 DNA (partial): TGCGCCAGCAGCCAAGTATCACAGGGGAACTATGGC.

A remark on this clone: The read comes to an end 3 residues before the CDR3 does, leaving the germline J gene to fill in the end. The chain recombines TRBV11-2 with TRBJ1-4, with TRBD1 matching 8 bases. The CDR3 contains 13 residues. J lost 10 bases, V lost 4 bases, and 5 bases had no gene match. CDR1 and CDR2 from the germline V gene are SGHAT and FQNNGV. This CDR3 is CASSSTGGGKLFF. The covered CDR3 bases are TGTGCCAGCAGCTCAACAGGGGGGGGAAAA. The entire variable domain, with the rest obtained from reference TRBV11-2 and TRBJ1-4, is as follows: EAGVAQSPRYKIIEKRQSVAFWCNPISGHATLYWYQQILGQGPKLLIQFQNNGVVDDSQLPKDRFSAERLKGVDSTLKIQPAKLEDSAVYLCASSSTGGGKLFFGSGTQLSVL.

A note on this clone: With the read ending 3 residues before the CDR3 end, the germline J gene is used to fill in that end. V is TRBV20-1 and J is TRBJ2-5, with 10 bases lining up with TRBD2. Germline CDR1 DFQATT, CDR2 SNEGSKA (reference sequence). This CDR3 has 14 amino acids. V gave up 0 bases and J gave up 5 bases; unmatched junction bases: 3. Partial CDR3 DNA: TGCAGTGCTAGAGATAGCGGGAGGATGGAGACC. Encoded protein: CSARDSGRMET. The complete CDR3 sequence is CSARDSGRMETQYF.

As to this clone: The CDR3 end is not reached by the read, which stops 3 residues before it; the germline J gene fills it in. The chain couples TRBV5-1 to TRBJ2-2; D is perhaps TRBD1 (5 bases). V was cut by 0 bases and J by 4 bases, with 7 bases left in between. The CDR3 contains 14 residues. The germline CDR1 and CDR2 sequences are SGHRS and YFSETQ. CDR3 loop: CASSLGQSTGELFF. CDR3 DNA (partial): TGCGCCAGCAGCTTGGGACAGTCCACCGGGGAG. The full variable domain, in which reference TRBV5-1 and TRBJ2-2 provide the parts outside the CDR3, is KAGVTQTPRYLIKTRGQQVTLSCSPISGHRSVSWYQQTPGQGLQFLFEYFSETQRNKGNFPGRFSGRQFSNSRSEMNVSTLELGDSALYLCASSLGQSTGELFFGEGSRLTVL.

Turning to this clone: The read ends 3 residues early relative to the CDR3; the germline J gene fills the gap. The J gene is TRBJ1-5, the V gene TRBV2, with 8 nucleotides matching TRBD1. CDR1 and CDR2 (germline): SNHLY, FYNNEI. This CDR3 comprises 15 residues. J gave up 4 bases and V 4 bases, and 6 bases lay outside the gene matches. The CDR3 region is CASSGTGKRNQPQHF. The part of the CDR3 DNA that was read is TGTGCCAGCAGTGGGACAGGGAAAAGGAATCAGCCC.

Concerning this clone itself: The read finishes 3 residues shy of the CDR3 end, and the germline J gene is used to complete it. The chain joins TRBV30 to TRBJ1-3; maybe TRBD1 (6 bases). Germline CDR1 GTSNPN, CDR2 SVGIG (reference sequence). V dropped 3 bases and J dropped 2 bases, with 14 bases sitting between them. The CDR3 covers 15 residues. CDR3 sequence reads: CAWSRGGEPGNTIYF. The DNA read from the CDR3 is TGTGCCTGGAGCCGGGGGGGCGAACCTGGAAACACC. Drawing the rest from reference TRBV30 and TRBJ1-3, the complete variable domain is SQTIHQWPATLVQPVGSPLSLECTVEGTSNPNLYWYRQAAGRGLQLLFYSVGIGQISSEVPQNLSASRPQDRQFILSSKKLLLSDSGFYLCAWSRGGEPGNTIYFGEGSWLTVV.

CDR3 DNA (partial): TGTGCCATCCGGGACAGTACAGATACG. Residues: CAIRDSTDT. The entire CDR3 protein is CAIRDSTDTQYF. V gene TRBV10-3 combines with J gene TRBJ2-3; 7 bases agree with TRBD1. The observed sequence ends 3 residues before the CDR3 terminus, with the missing tail filled in from the germline J gene. V shed 8 bases and J 3 bases; nucleotides not matched to a gene: 2. CDR1 is ENHRY and CDR2 is SYGVKD in the germline V gene. The CDR3 is 12 amino acids.

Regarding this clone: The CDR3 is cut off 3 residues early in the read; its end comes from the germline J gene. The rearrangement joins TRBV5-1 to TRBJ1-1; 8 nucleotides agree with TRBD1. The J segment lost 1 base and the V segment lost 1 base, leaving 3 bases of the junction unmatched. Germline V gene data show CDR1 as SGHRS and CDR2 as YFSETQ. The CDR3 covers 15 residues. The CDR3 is CASSLRTGPNTEAFF. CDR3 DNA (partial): TGCGCCAGCAGCTTGAGGACAGGGCCGAACACTGAA.